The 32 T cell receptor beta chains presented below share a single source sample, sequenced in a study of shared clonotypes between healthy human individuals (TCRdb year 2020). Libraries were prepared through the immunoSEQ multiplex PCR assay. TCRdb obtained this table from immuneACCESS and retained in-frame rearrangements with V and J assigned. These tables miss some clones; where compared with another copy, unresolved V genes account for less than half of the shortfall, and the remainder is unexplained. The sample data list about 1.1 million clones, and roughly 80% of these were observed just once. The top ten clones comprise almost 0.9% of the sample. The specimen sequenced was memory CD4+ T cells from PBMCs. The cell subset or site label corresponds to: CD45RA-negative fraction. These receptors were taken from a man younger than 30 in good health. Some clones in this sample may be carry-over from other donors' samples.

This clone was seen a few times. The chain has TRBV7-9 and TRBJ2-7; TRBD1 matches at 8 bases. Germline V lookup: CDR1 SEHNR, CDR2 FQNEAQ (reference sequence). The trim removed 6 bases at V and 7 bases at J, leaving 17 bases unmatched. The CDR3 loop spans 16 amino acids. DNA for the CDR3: TGTGCCAGCAGATTAACAGGGGGACCATCCCTGGGGGAGCAGTACTTC. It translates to CASRLTGGPSLGEQYF.

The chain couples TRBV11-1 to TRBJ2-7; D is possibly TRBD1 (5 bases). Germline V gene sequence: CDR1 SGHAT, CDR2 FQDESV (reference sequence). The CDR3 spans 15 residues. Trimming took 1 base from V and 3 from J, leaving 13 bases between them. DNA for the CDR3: TGTGCCAGCAGCTTAGAACTGAATAGGGGCTACGAGCAGTACTTC. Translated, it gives CASSLELNRGYEQYF.

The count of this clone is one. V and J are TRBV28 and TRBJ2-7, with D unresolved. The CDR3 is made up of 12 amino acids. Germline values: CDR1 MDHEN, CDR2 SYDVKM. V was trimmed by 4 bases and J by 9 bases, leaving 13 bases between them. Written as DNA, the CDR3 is TGTGCCAGCAGTTCCCGGGCCATCGGGCAGTACTTC. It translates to CASSSRAIGQYF.

The CDR3 sequence: CSAIQREQYF. In DNA form, the CDR3 reads TGCAGTGCCATACAACGCGAGCAGTACTTC. The chain links TRBV20-1 to TRBJ2-7, with D hard to call. Per the germline V gene, CDR1 is DFQATT and CDR2 is SNEGSKA (reference sequence). There are 10 residues in the CDR3. V lost 6 bases and J lost 6, with 9 bases in between.

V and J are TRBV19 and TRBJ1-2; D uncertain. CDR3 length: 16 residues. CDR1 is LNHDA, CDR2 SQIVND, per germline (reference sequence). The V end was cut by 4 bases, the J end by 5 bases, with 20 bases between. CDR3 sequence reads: CASSSFSTSSEYGYTF. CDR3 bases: TGTGCCAGTAGTAGTTTCTCGACATCCTCTGAATATGGCTACACCTTC.

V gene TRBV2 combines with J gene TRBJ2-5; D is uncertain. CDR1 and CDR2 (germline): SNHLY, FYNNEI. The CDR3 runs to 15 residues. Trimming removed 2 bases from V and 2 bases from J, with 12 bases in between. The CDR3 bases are TGTGCCAGCAGTGAAAGTTCAGTCAAGCAAGAGACCCAGTACTTC. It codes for CASSESSVKQETQYF.

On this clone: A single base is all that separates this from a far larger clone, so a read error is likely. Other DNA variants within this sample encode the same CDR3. The CDR3 here is CASSEASTGGYGYTF. The CDR3 DNA sequence: TGTGCCAGCAGTGAAGCATCGACCGGCGGGTATGGCTACACCTTT. The chain joins TRBV6-1 to TRBJ1-2; D is unclear. Germline assignment: CDR1 MNHNS and CDR2 SASEGT. The CDR3 has 15 amino acids.

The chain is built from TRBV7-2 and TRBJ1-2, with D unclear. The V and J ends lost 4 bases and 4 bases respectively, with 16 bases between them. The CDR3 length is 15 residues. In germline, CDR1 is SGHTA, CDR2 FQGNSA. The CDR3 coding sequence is TGTGCCAGCAGCTCCCCCGAGAGGGATATCTATGGCTACACCTTC. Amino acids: CASSSPERDIYGYTF.

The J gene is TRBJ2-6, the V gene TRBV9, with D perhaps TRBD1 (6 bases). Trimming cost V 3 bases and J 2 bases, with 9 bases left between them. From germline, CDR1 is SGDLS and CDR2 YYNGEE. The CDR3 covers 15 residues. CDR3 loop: CASSDRAPGANVLTF. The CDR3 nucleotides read TGTGCCAGCAGCGACAGGGCGCCTGGGGCCAACGTCCTGACTTTC.

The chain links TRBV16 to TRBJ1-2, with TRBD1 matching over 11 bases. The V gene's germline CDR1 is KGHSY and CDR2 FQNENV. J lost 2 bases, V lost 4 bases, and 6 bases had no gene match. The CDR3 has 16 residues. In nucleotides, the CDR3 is TGTGCCAGCAGCCCCTGGGGGACAGGGGGGAACTATGGCTACACCTTC. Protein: CASSPWGTGGNYGYTF.

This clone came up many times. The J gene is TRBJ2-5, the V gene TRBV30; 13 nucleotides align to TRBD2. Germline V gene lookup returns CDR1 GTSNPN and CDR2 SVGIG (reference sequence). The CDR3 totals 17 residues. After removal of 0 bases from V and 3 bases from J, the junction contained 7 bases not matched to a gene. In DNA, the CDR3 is TGTGCCTGGAGTGTAAGGTCGGGACTAGCGGGAAAAGAGACCCAGTACTTC. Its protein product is CAWSVRSGLAGKETQYF.

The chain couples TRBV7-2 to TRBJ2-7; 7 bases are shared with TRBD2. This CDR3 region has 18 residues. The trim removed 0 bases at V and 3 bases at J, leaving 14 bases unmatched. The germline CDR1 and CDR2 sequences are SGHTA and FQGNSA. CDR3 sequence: CASSLAPFVRELGYEQYF. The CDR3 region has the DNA TGTGCCAGCAGCTTAGCCCCTTTTGTGCGGGAGCTCGGCTACGAGCAGTACTTC.

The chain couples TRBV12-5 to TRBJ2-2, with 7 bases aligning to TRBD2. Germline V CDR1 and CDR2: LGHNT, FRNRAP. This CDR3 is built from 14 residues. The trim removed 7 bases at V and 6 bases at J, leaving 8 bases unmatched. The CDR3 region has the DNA TGTGCTAGTGCCTTGGGGGGGTTCCCCGGGGAGCTGTTTTTT. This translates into CASALGGFPGELFF.

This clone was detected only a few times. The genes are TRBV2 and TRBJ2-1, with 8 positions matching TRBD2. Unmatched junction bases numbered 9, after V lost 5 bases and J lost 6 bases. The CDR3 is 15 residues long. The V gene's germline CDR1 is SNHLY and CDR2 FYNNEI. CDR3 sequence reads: CASSYRREVPNEQFF. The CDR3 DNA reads TGTGCCAGCAGTTACAGGCGGGAGGTTCCCAATGAGCAGTTCTTC.

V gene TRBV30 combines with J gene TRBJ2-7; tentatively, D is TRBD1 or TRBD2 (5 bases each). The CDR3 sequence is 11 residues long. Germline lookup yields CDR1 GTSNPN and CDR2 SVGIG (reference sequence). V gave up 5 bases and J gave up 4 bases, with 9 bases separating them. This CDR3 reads CAWQGAYEQYF. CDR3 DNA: TGTGCCTGGCAGGGAGCTTACGAGCAGTACTTC.

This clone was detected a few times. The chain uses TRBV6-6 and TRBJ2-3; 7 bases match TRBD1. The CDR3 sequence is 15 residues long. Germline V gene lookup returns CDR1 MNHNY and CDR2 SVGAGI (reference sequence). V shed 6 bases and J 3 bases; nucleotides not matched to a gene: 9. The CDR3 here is CASSNRGSWTDTQYF. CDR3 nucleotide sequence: TGTGCCAGCAGCAACAGGGGAAGTTGGACAGATACGCAGTATTTT.

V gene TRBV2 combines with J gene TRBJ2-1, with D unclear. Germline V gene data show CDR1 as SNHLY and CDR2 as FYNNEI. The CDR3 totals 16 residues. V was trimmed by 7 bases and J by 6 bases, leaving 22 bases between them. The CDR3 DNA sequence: TGTGCCAGCACCCTTAACCAACTCATGATGGGCAATGAGCAGTTCTTC. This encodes CASTLNQLMMGNEQFF.

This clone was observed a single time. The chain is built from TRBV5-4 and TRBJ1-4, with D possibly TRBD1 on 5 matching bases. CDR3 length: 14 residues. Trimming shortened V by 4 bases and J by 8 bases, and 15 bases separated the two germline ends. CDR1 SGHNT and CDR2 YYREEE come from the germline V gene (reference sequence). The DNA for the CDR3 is TGTGCCAGCAGCCCGCCAGGGACCGACGAAAAACTGTTTTTT. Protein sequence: CASSPPGTDEKLFF.

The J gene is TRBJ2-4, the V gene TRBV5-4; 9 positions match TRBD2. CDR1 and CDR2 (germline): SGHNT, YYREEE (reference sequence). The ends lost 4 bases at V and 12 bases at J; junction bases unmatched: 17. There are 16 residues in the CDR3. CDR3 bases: TGTGCCAGCAGCCCCGGGACTAGCCGAGGCAAAAATACTCAGTACTTC. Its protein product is CASSPGTSRGKNTQYF.

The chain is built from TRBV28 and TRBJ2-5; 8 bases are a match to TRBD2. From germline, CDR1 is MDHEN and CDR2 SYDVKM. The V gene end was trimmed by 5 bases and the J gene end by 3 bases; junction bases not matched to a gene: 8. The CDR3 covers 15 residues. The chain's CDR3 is CASSEAGAREETQYF. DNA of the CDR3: TGTGCCAGCAGTGAAGCGGGAGCGCGTGAAGAGACCCAGTACTTC.

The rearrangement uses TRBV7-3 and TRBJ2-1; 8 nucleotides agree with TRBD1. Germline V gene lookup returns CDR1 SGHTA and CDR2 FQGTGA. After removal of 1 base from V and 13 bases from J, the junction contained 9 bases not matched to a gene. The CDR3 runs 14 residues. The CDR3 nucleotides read TGTGCCAGCAGCTTAAGCTCTCTGGACAGGGCCCAGTTCTTC. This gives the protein CASSLSSLDRAQFF.

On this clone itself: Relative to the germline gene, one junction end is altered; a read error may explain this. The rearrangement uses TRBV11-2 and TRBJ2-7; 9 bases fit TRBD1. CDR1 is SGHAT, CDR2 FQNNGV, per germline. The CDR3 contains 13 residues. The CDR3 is CASSLVSGDRASF. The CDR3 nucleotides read TGTGCCAGCAGCTTAGTTTCGGGGGACAGGGCGAGCTTC. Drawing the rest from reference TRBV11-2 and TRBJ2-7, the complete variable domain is EAGVAQSPRYKIIEKRQSVAFWCNPISGHATLYWYQQILGQGPKLLIQFQNNGVVDDSQLPKDRFSAERLKGVDSTLKIQPAKLEDSAVYLCASSLVSGDRASFGPGTRLTVT.

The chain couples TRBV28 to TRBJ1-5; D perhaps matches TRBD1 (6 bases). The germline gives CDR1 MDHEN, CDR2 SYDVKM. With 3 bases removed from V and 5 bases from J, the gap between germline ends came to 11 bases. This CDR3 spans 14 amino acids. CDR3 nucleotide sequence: TGTGCCAGCAGTTTTTACAGGGCTCATCAGCCCCAGCATTTT. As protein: CASSFYRAHQPQHF.

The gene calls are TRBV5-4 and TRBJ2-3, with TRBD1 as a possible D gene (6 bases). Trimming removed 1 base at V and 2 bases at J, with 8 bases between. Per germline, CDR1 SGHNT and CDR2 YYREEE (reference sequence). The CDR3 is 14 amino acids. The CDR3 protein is CASSLWTDTDTQYF. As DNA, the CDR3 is TGTGCCAGCAGCTTGTGGACAGACACAGATACGCAGTATTTT.

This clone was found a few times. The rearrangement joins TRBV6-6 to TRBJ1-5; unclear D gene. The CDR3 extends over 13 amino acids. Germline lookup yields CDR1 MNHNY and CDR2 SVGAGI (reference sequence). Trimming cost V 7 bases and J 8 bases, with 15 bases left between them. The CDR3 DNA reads TGTGCCAGCATTATACGTGTTGGGGAGCCCCAGCATTTT. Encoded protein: CASIIRVGEPQHF.

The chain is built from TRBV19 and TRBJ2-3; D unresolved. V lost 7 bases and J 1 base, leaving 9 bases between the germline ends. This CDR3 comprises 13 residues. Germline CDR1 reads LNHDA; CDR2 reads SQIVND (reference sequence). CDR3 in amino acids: CASTRTRTDTQYF. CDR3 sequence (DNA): TGTGCCAGTACTCGAACCCGCACAGATACGCAGTATTTT.

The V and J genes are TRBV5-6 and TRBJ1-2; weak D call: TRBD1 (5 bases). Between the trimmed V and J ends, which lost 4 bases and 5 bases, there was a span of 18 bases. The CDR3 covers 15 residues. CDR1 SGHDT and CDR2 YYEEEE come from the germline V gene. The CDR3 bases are TGTGCCAGCAGCCCTCGTCCGGGACCTGATTATGGCTACACCTTC. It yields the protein CASSPRPGPDYGYTF.

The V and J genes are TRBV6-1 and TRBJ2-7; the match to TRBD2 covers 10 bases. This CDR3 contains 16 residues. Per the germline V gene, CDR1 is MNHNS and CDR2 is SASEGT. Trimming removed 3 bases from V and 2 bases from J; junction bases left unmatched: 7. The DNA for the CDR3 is TGTGCCAGCAGTGAGTCCATAGCGGGAGGAACCTACGAGCAGTACTTC. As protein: CASSESIAGGTYEQYF.

This chain's CDR3 is CASSFPAGATTDTQYF. The CDR3 nucleotides read TGTGCCAGCAGCTTTCCGGCGGGGGCTACCACAGATACGCAGTATTTT. This chain joins TRBV5-4 and TRBJ2-3; possible D gene TRBD2, 7 bases. This CDR3 has 16 residues. V was trimmed by 2 bases and J by 2 bases, leaving 15 bases between them. CDR1 and CDR2 (germline): SGHNT, YYREEE (reference sequence).

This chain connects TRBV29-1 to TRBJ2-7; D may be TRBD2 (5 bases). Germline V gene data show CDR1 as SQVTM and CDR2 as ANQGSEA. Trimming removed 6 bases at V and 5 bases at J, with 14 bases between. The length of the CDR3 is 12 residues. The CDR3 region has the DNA TGCAGCGTCGCCCCGCAAGCGGACGAGCAGTACTTC. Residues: CSVAPQADEQYF.

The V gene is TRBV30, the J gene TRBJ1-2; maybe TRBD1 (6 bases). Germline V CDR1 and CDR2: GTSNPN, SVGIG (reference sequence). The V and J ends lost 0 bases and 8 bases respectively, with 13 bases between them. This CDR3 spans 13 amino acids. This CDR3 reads CAWSVKAGVGYTF. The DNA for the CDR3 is TGTGCCTGGAGTGTAAAGGCAGGGGTAGGCTACACCTTC.

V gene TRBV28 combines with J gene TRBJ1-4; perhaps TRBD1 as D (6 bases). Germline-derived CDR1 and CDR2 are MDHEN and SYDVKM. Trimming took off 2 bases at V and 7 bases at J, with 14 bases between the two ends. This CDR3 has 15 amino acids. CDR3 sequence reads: CASSLLQGNGEKLFF. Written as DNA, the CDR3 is TGTGCCAGCAGTTTACTACAGGGCAATGGTGAAAAACTGTTTTTT.